One and the same sample provided the 24 T cell receptor beta chains below, sequenced in a study of blood T cells in healthy people across ages. The use of a sample-barcoded 5' primer and a J-beta primer mix characterized a second PCR of roughly 6 to 11 cycles. TCRdb analysed the 5' RACE reads with MiXCR anew, one entry per CDR3 protein. This table has around 1,900,000 distinct CDR3 sequences, about two fifths appearing once. The sequenced material came from blood. The receptor set was obtained from a human donor in good health.

The rearrangement links TRBV7-2 to TRBJ1-2; weak D call: TRBD1 (6 bases). Germline CDR1 reads SGHTA; CDR2 reads FQGNSA. Trimming left V 3 bases short and J 6 bases short, with 11 bases between. The CDR3 covers 13 residues. Written as DNA, the CDR3 is TGTGCCAGCAGCTTTCCAGGGGATGATGGCTACACCTTC. As protein: CASSFPGDDGYTF.

This clonotype was recorded a few times. The CDR3 loop reads CATSRTGYNSPLHF. CDR3 nucleotide sequence: TGTGCCACCAGCAGGACAGGATACAATTCACCCCTCCACTTT. This chain connects TRBV15 to TRBJ1-6; maybe TRBD1 (6 bases). V was pared by 3 bases and J by 7 bases, with 10 bases between. The CDR3 has 14 amino acids. The V gene's germline CDR1 is LNHNV and CDR2 YYDKDF (reference sequence).

This rearrangement joins TRBV11-2 to TRBJ2-5, with 14 bases identical to TRBD2. The CDR3 contains 15 residues. Losses at the gene ends were 5 bases for V and 5 bases for J; bases not matched to a gene: 4. CDR1 and CDR2 from the germline V gene are SGHAT and FQNNGV. The CDR3 region has the DNA TGTGCCAGCAGCACCCGGACTAGCGGGGGGGAGACCCAGTACTTC. This gives the protein CASSTRTSGGETQYF. Full variable domain (remainder filled in from reference TRBV11-2 and TRBJ2-5): EAGVAQSPRYKIIEKRQSVAFWCNPISGHATLYWYQQILGQGPKLLIQFQNNGVVDDSQLPKDRFSAERLKGVDSTLKIQPAKLEDSAVYLCASSTRTSGGETQYFGPGTRLLVL.

The sample holds a few counts of this clonotype. The V and J genes are TRBV5-1 and TRBJ1-2; TRBD1 might be the D (6 bases). This CDR3 has 14 residues. V was cut by 2 bases and J by 4 bases, with 12 bases left in between. Germline CDR1 and CDR2: SGHRS and YFSETQ. CDR3 loop: CASSLGQLSYGYTF. CDR3 in DNA: TGCGCCAGCAGCTTAGGACAGCTCTCCTATGGCTACACCTTC.

This clonotype has just a few counts. The chain joins TRBV5-1 to TRBJ2-7; D possibly corresponds to TRBD1 (5 bases). The length of the CDR3 is 14 residues. With 5 bases removed from V and 7 bases from J, the gap between germline ends came to 19 bases. CDR1 and CDR2 (germline): SGHRS, YFSETQ. The CDR3 DNA follows: TGCGCCAGCAGACCAACAGGACGTATATTTGAGCAGTACTTC. This codes for CASRPTGRIFEQYF. The full variable domain, completed using reference TRBV5-1 and TRBJ2-7, is KAGVTQTPRYLIKTRGQQVTLSCSPISGHRSVSWYQQTPGQGLQFLFEYFSETQRNKGNFPGRFSGRQFSNSRSEMNVSTLELGDSALYLCASRPTGRIFEQYFGPGTRLTVT.

This clonotype was picked up a small number of times. V is TRBV11-2 and J is TRBJ2-1; the D is unclear. This CDR3 comprises 11 residues. Germline CDR1 reads SGHAT; CDR2 reads FQNNGV. Between the trimmed V and J ends, which lost 4 bases and 13 bases, there was a span of 11 bases. DNA of the CDR3: TGTGCCAGCAGCTGGCAAGAGACCCAGTTCTTC. Translated: CASSWQETQFF.

The CDR3 protein is CSANRQAYQETQYF. The CDR3 DNA sequence: TGCAGTGCTAACCGACAGGCGTACCAAGAGACCCAGTACTTC. The rearrangement links TRBV20-1 to TRBJ2-5; D might be TRBD1 (6 bases). CDR1 and CDR2 from the germline V gene are DFQATT and SNEGSKA (reference sequence). V shed 4 bases and J shed 0 bases, with 12 bases lying between them. CDR3 length equals 14 residues.

This rearrangement joins TRBV11-2 to TRBJ2-1; D remains ambiguous. V was cut by 0 bases and J by 9 bases, with 9 bases left in between. Germline V gives CDR1 SGHAT, CDR2 FQNNGV. The CDR3 contains 13 residues. CDR3 sequence: CASSLDLFGEQFF. CDR3 nucleotides: TGTGCCAGCAGCTTAGATCTCTTTGGTGAGCAGTTCTTC.

This chain joins TRBV28 and TRBJ1-5; possibly TRBD1 for D (5 bases). From germline, CDR1 is MDHEN and CDR2 SYDVKM. Trimming shortened V by 3 bases and J by 5 bases, and 11 bases separated the two germline ends. CDR3 size: 14 residues. This CDR3 reads CASSFVGGDQPQHF. CDR3 DNA: TGTGCCAGCAGTTTCGTGGGGGGGGATCAGCCCCAGCATTTT.

This clonotype was observed a handful of times. This chain connects TRBV5-1 to TRBJ2-5, with 7 bases aligning to TRBD1. The last part of the DNA fits TRBJ2-7 better; the J call may be wrong. The CDR3 has 13 residues. Germline V gives CDR1 SGHRS, CDR2 YFSETQ. The CDR3 region is CARPTGDAYEQYF. The CDR3 DNA is TGCGCCAGGCCTACAGGGGACGCCTACGAGCAGTACTTC.

The chain couples TRBV20-1 to TRBJ2-1, with TRBD1 matching 8 bases. The CDR3 extends over 14 amino acids. The germline gives CDR1 DFQATT, CDR2 SNEGSKA (reference sequence). The V and J ends lost 5 bases and 6 bases, in that order; junction bases with no gene match: 9. CDR3 loop: CSAPDRVGFNEQFF. CDR3 in DNA: TGCAGTGCTCCGGACAGGGTGGGGTTCAATGAGCAGTTCTTC.

The rearrangement links TRBV18 to TRBJ2-5; D call uncertain. V was cut by 1 base and J by 4 bases, with 10 bases left in between. Germline V gene lookup returns CDR1 KGHSH and CDR2 LQKENI. This CDR3 is 14 amino acids long. The CDR3 spells CASSPQGSRETQYF. As DNA, the CDR3 is TGTGCCAGCTCACCACAGGGAAGCAGAGAGACCCAGTACTTC.

The chain joins TRBV4-3 to TRBJ2-7, with D possibly called TRBD1 or TRBD2 (5 bases each). V was pared by 2 bases and J by 0 bases, with 20 bases between. The CDR3 is made up of 18 amino acids. In germline, CDR1 is LGHNA, CDR2 YSLEER. The CDR3 protein is CASSQNPSLLGVSYEQYF. In DNA form, the CDR3 reads TGCGCCAGCAGCCAAAATCCATCACTTTTGGGGGTCTCCTACGAGCAGTACTTC.

This CDR3 is CATSDLGKGLATHEQFF. For the CDR3, the DNA is TGTGCCACCAGTGATTTGGGGAAGGGACTAGCTACCCATGAGCAGTTCTTC. This chain links TRBV24-1 with TRBJ2-1; 9 bases align to TRBD2. V was clipped by 0 bases and J by 8 bases; unmatched bases: 10. Germline V gene lookup returns CDR1 KGHDR and CDR2 SFDVKD. This CDR3 region has 17 residues.

This clonotype was counted only a few times. The rearrangement uses TRBV11-2 and TRBJ2-7; 7 nucleotides match TRBD1. V lost 7 bases to trimming and J lost 6 bases; unmatched junction nucleotides: 6. CDR3 length: 12 residues. Germline V gene sequence: CDR1 SGHAT, CDR2 FQNNGV. The CDR3 here is CASTQGTAEQYF. The DNA of the CDR3 is TGTGCCAGCACCCAAGGGACAGCCGAGCAGTACTTC.

This clonotype was seen ten or more times. A read error may account for a junction end that differs from germline. The CDR3 DNA reads as TGTGCCAGCAGCTTAGAAGGGAGATCCACAGATACGCAGTATTTT. This translates into CASSLEGRSTDTQYF. The V and J genes are TRBV12-3 or TRBV12-4 and TRBJ2-3; tentatively, D is TRBD2 (5 bases). The CDR3 sequence is 15 residues long.

This sequence joins TRBV29-1 and TRBJ2-2; 7 nucleotides agree with TRBD1. J was trimmed by 2 bases and V by 5 bases; bases with no gene match: 20. Germline V gives CDR1 SQVTM, CDR2 ANQGSEA. The CDR3 consists of 19 residues. CDR3 in amino acids: CSVSNPGTEVVPNTGELFF. CDR3 bases: TGCAGCGTTTCAAATCCAGGGACAGAGGTTGTTCCCAACACCGGGGAGCTGTTTTTT.

The rearrangement links TRBV3-1 to TRBJ2-5; tentative D call: TRBD1 (5 bases). Trimming removed 1 base from V and 11 bases from J, with 14 bases in between. Looked up from germline, CDR1 is LGHDT and CDR2 is YNNKEL (reference sequence). The CDR3 sequence is 13 residues long. The CDR3 DNA follows: TGTGCCAGCAGCCAAGGAGCAGGGATTGAGCAGTACTTC. This encodes CASSQGAGIEQYF.

The chain combines TRBV5-5 with TRBJ1-2; D may be TRBD1 (6 bases). CDR1 and CDR2 (germline): SGHKS, YYEKEE (reference sequence). The CDR3 length is 14 residues. Trimming shortened V by 1 base and J by 4 bases, and 11 bases separated the two germline ends. In DNA form, the CDR3 reads TGTGCCAGCAGCTTGCCCAGGGGCCCCTATGGCTACACCTTC. Translating gives CASSLPRGPYGYTF.

CDR3 amino acids: CATSRDQAATEAFF. CDR3 DNA: TGTGCCACCAGCAGAGATCAGGCGGCCACTGAAGCTTTCTTT. This chain links TRBV15 with TRBJ1-1; D remains ambiguous. CDR1 and CDR2 from the germline V gene are LNHNV and YYDKDF (reference sequence). The CDR3 sequence is 14 residues long. The germline V and J ends were trimmed by 0 bases and 4 bases, with 9 bases remaining between them.

This clonotype was observed a handful of times. The chain links TRBV6-2 or TRBV6-3 to TRBJ2-3, with TRBD1 matching over 9 bases. The CDR3 is made up of 16 amino acids. J lost 6 bases, V lost 4 bases, and 11 bases had no gene match. From germline, CDR1 is MNHEY and CDR2 SVGEGT. In DNA form, the CDR3 reads TGTGCCAGCAGTTTCGGGACAGGGACGAGATCGGATACGCAGTATTTT. Amino acids: CASSFGTGTRSDTQYF.

This clonotype came up a few times. V gene TRBV20-1 combines with J gene TRBJ2-1; 14 nucleotides align to TRBD2. The germline CDR1 and CDR2 sequences are DFQATT and SNEGSKA (reference sequence). Trimming cost V 3 bases and J 6 bases; bases outside gene matches: 10. CDR3 size: 17 residues. The CDR3 DNA sequence: TGCAGTGCTAGTGGACTAGCGGGGGGAATTGGTGGCAATGAGCAGTTCTTC. It codes for CSASGLAGGIGGNEQFF.

V gene TRBV5-1 combines with J gene TRBJ2-5; D uncertain. Trimming left V 1 base short and J 4 bases short, with 17 bases between. Germline values: CDR1 SGHRS, CDR2 YFSETQ. This CDR3 region has 16 residues. The chain's CDR3 is CASSLMRHPTGETQYF. The CDR3 DNA follows: TGCGCCAGCAGCTTGATGAGACACCCGACGGGAGAGACCCAGTACTTC.

There are a few counts of this clonotype. V gene TRBV3-1 combines with J gene TRBJ2-3, with 8 bases aligning to TRBD1. The V gene's germline CDR1 is LGHDT and CDR2 YNNKEL (reference sequence). This CDR3 has 15 residues. Trimming at V came to 4 bases and at J to 4 bases, leaving 7 bases not matched to a gene. The CDR3 nucleotides read TGTGCCAGCAGCCCTTGGACAGGGAAGTCAGATACGCAGTATTTT. The encoded protein is CASSPWTGKSDTQYF.